Presented here are 26 T cell receptor beta chains from one specimen sequenced in a study of blood T cell repertoires in COVID-19. Sequenced by immunoSEQ multiplex PCR; TCRdb stores in-frame clones only, minus some. Of more than 150,000 clones in the sample, about 90% were seen once. Sequencing was performed on PBMCs or T cells enriched from blood (not recorded which). Receptors originate from a woman in her 30s who had recovered from COVID-19.

V gene TRBV7-3 combines with J gene TRBJ1-3, with 7 positions matching TRBD1. CDR1 SGHTA and CDR2 FQGTGA come from the germline V gene. J lost 4 bases, V lost 5 bases, and 8 bases had no gene match. The CDR3 has 15 amino acids. CDR3 DNA: TGTGCCAGCAGCCCGACCAGGGGGGCAGGAAACACCATATATTTT. This encodes CASSPTRGAGNTIYF.

The chain joins TRBV7-9 to TRBJ2-7, with D maybe TRBD2 (5 bases). Trimming shortened V by 2 bases and J by 0 bases, and 8 bases separated the two germline ends. This CDR3 is 14 amino acids long. Germline V gene data show CDR1 as SEHNR and CDR2 as FQNEAQ (reference sequence). CDR3 loop: CASSLRGASYEQYF. In nucleotides, the CDR3 is TGTGCCAGCAGCTTACGGGGAGCCTCCTACGAGCAGTACTTC.

J is TRBJ1-5 and V is TRBV5-8; tentative D call: TRBD1 (5 bases). The germline V gene encodes CDR1 SGHTS and CDR2 YDEGEE. The V end lost 1 base, the J end lost 2 bases, and 7 bases lay between the germline ends. The CDR3 contains 14 residues. The CDR3 sequence is CASSLWGGNQPQHF. DNA for the CDR3: TGTGCCAGCAGCTTGTGGGGGGGCAATCAGCCCCAGCATTTT.

The chain recombines TRBV5-5 with TRBJ1-4, with D possibly TRBD1 on 5 matching bases. Germline assignment: CDR1 SGHKS and CDR2 YYEKEE (reference sequence). The CDR3 runs 15 residues. The V end was cut by 7 bases, the J end by 4 bases, with 17 bases between. The CDR3 DNA sequence: TGTGCCAGCCGCCCGCGGGGGGGAAATAATGAAAAACTGTTTTTT. Translated, it gives CASRPRGGNNEKLFF.

The V call is TRBV19, the J call TRBJ1-2; TRBD1 matches at 7 bases. Trimming cost V 10 bases and J 4 bases; bases outside gene matches: 9. CDR1 LNHDA and CDR2 SQIVND come from the germline V gene (reference sequence). This CDR3 is 13 amino acids long. The CDR3 sequence is CAIKSGQPYGYTF. Here the CDR3 DNA reads TGTGCCATCAAATCGGGACAGCCCTATGGCTACACCTTC.

The rearrangement joins TRBV24-1 to TRBJ1-5; TRBD1 matches 12 bases. The J segment lost 5 bases and the V segment lost 10 bases, leaving 11 bases of the junction unmatched. Germline CDR1 and CDR2: KGHDR and SFDVKD. The CDR3 is made up of 16 amino acids. The CDR3 is CATASGTGGPDQPQHF. The CDR3 DNA reads TGTGCCACTGCCTCCGGGACAGGGGGCCCGGATCAGCCCCAGCATTTT.

V and J are TRBV18 and TRBJ1-1; 8 bases map to TRBD1. The CDR3 consists of 16 residues. With V trimmed by 3 bases and J by 5 bases, 11 bases remained unmatched. Looked up from germline, CDR1 is KGHSH and CDR2 is LQKENI. In nucleotides, the CDR3 is TGTGCCAGCTCACCGACAGGGGAATCTGGGATAACTGAAGCTTTCTTT. Amino acid sequence: CASSPTGESGITEAFF.

The V gene is TRBV11-3, the J gene TRBJ1-4; D ambiguous. The CDR3 spans 13 residues. Trimming removed 1 base at V and 7 bases at J, with 7 bases between. Germline V gene sequence: CDR1 SGHNT, CDR2 YENEEA. Here the CDR3 DNA reads TGTGCCAGCAGCTTAGGTCCGCGTGAAAAACTGTTTTTT. Translating it yields CASSLGPREKLFF.

The chain recombines TRBV19 with TRBJ1-3; tentatively, D is TRBD1 (5 bases). Trimming cost V 2 bases and J 6 bases, with 8 bases left between them. CDR3 length equals 13 residues. Germline CDR1 reads LNHDA; CDR2 reads SQIVND (reference sequence). The CDR3 region has the DNA TGTGCCAGTAGTATACAGGGATCAAACACCATATATTTT. Residues: CASSIQGSNTIYF.

This chain joins TRBV9 and TRBJ1-2; the match to TRBD1 covers 7 bases. J was trimmed by 3 bases and V by 4 bases; bases with no gene match: 3. The CDR3 length is 13 residues. Germline V gene data show CDR1 as SGDLS and CDR2 as YYNGEE. CDR3 nucleotide sequence: TGTGCCAGCAGCCCAACAGGGGACTATGGCTACACCTTC. Its protein is CASSPTGDYGYTF.

The chain joins TRBV9 to TRBJ2-5; no clear D gene. CDR3 length: 15 amino acids. Trimming removed 0 bases at V and 5 bases at J, with 14 bases between. Germline CDR1 SGDLS, CDR2 YYNGEE. CDR3 coding DNA: TGTGCCAGCAGCGTAGAGGCGAGTCCGGAGGAGACCCAGTACTTC. It translates to CASSVEASPEETQYF.

The chain carries TRBV9 and TRBJ1-1, with TRBD1 identical over 7 bases. The CDR3 length is 15 residues. V dropped 2 bases and J dropped 0; count of bases not matched to a gene: 4. Germline lookup yields CDR1 SGDLS and CDR2 YYNGEE. The CDR3 nucleotides are TGTGCCAGCAGCGTCGGGACAGACATGAACACTGAAGCTTTCTTT. Translation gives CASSVGTDMNTEAFF. Using reference TRBV9 and TRBJ1-1 for the parts outside the CDR3, the full variable domain is DSGVTQTPKHLITATGQRVTLRCSPRSGDLSVYWYQQSLDQGLQFLIQYYNGEERAKGNILERFSAQQFPDLHSELNLSSLELGDSALYFCASSVGTDMNTEAFFGQGTRLTVV.

The chain recombines TRBV11-2 with TRBJ1-2; the match to TRBD1 covers 9 bases. The germline CDR1 and CDR2 sequences are SGHAT and FQNNGV. The CDR3 totals 16 residues. V lost 5 bases and J lost 8; bases outside the gene matches: 15. CDR3 DNA: TGTGCCAGCAGCCAAGAACCGGGACAGGGAATTCGGGGCTACACCTTC. Protein: CASSQEPGQGIRGYTF.

The table lists this clone with a count of one. This chain uses TRBV10-3 with TRBJ2-7, with D maybe TRBD2 (5 bases). The CDR3 has 14 residues. V lost 3 bases to trimming and J lost 6 bases, with 15 bases between them. CDR1 and CDR2 from the germline V gene are ENHRY and SYGVKD. The CDR3 protein is CAISEPGLASEQYF. The CDR3 region has the DNA TGTGCCATCAGTGAACCGGGTCTAGCTAGCGAGCAGTACTTC.

The chain is built from TRBV9 and TRBJ1-4, with D perhaps matching TRBD1 (6 bases). Germline CDR1 SGDLS, CDR2 YYNGEE. Trimming cost V 3 bases and J 3 bases, with 15 bases left between them. This CDR3 comprises 16 residues. As DNA, the CDR3 is TGTGCCAGCAGCGCGAGGGAGGGGGGCCCTAATGAAAAACTGTTTTTT. The encoded protein is CASSAREGGPNEKLFF.

Turning to this clone: Other DNA sequences in this specimen translate into the identical CDR3. J is TRBJ1-2 and V is TRBV7-2, with D perhaps TRBD1 (6 bases). Germline loops: CDR1 SGHTA, CDR2 FQGNSA. V lost 1 base, J lost 2 bases, and 8 bases lay in between. The CDR3 covers 14 residues. The CDR3 is CASSLGGGNYGYTF. CDR3 coding DNA: TGTGCCAGCAGCTTAGGAGGGGGAAACTATGGCTACACCTTC.

The CDR3 DNA follows: TGTGCCAGCAGTTACCCCCAGGGCCTGAACACTGAAGCTTTCTTT. Encoded protein: CASSYPQGLNTEAFF. This rearrangement joins TRBV6-2 or TRBV6-3 to TRBJ1-1, with D maybe TRBD1 (5 bases). Trimming removed 2 bases from V and 0 bases from J, with 10 bases in between. Germline V gene lookup returns CDR1 MNHEY and CDR2 SVGEGT. The CDR3 loop spans 15 amino acids.

The rearrangement joins TRBV7-6 to TRBJ2-3; 9 bases match TRBD1. There are 15 residues in the CDR3. The J segment lost 6 bases and the V segment lost 3 bases, leaving 7 bases of the junction unmatched. The germline gives CDR1 SGHVS, CDR2 FNYEAQ. The CDR3 loop is CASSLDRGTSDTQYF. The CDR3 DNA sequence: TGTGCCAGCAGCTTGGACAGGGGTACGTCGGATACGCAGTATTTT.

The gene calls are TRBV5-1 and TRBJ2-5; D gene ambiguous. This CDR3 is built from 14 residues. Germline V gene data show CDR1 as SGHRS and CDR2 as YFSETQ. Trimming stripped 0 bases from V and 1 base from J, with 7 bases between. This chain's CDR3 is CASSLVGSQETQYF. In DNA form, the CDR3 reads TGCGCCAGCAGCTTGGTGGGCAGCCAAGAGACCCAGTACTTC.

CDR3 bases: TGTGCCACCAGTGATTTGGGGACAGGGGGCAATCAGCCCCAGCATTTT. As protein: CATSDLGTGGNQPQHF. The chain carries TRBV24-1 and TRBJ1-5, with TRBD1 identical over 10 bases. CDR3 length: 16 amino acids. V was clipped by 0 bases and J by 2 bases; unmatched bases: 0. The germline CDR1 and CDR2 sequences are KGHDR and SFDVKD.

V gene TRBV3-1 (or the pseudogene TRBV3-2) combines with J gene TRBJ2-7; a possible D gene is TRBD1 (5 bases). V was shortened by 1 base and J by 7 bases, with 17 bases between the two germline ends. Germline CDR1 LGHDT, CDR2 YNNKEL (reference sequence). The CDR3 sequence is 15 residues long. CDR3 nucleotide sequence: TGTGCCAGCAGCCAAGGAACCGGTGGGGCTCGGGAGCAGTACTTC. As protein: CASSQGTGGAREQYF.

The J gene is TRBJ1-1, the V gene TRBV4-2, with D possibly matching TRBD1 (6 bases). V shed 8 bases and J shed 5 bases, with 15 bases lying between them. Per germline, CDR1 LGHNA and CDR2 YNFKEQ. The CDR3 runs 13 residues. CDR3 coding DNA: TGTGCCAGCGGGCAGGGGATAGGAACTGAAGCTTTCTTT. Its protein is CASGQGIGTEAFF.

The rearrangement links TRBV28 to TRBJ1-5; D perhaps matches TRBD1 (6 bases). Germline-derived CDR1 and CDR2 are MDHEN and SYDVKM. V was cut by 5 bases and J by 9 bases, with 11 bases left in between. This CDR3 has 12 residues. CDR3 DNA: TGTGCCAGCAGTACAGGGTCGCGGCCCCAGCATTTT. Its protein is CASSTGSRPQHF. Drawing the rest from reference TRBV28 and TRBJ1-5, the complete variable domain is DVKVTQSSRYLVKRTGEKVFLECVQDMDHENMFWYRQDPGLGLRLIYFSYDVKMKEKGDIPEGYSVSREKKERFSLILESASTNQTSMYLCASSTGSRPQHFGDGTRLSIL.

This clone appeared a single time. This rearrangement joins TRBV4-1 to TRBJ1-5; D unresolved. The germline V gene encodes CDR1 MGHRA and CDR2 YSYEKL. Trimming took off 1 base at V and 5 bases at J, with 15 bases between the two ends. The CDR3 runs to 16 residues. The CDR3 nucleotides are TGCGCCAGCAGCCAAGTGGGCAATCGGCGCTATCAGCCCCAGCATTTT. Protein product: CASSQVGNRRYQPQHF.

The V gene is TRBV25-1, the J gene TRBJ2-5; TRBD1 is a possible D gene (6 bases). CDR1 and CDR2 from the germline V gene are MGHDK and SYGVNS. Trimming removed 2 bases at V and 2 bases at J, with 9 bases between. The CDR3 extends over 14 amino acids. The CDR3 DNA sequence: TGTGCCAGCAGTGAAGTAAGGGGGCAAGAGACCCAGTACTTC. This encodes CASSEVRGQETQYF.

The chain has TRBV4-1 and TRBJ1-4; maybe TRBD1 (6 bases). Trimming took 0 bases from V and 8 from J, leaving 13 bases between them. The CDR3 totals 15 residues. CDR1 is MGHRA and CDR2 is YSYEKL in the germline V gene. The chain's CDR3 is CASSQDYRQVEKLFF. The CDR3 nucleotides are TGCGCCAGCAGCCAAGATTATAGACAGGTAGAAAAACTGTTTTTT.